This T cell receptor beta chain was sequenced in a study of long-term antiretroviral therapy in people with HIV. Study-wide results and caveats: On ART adherence, viral resistance or therapy changes, no data were available. Relative to control repertoires, HIV repertoires exhibited narrower CDR3 length ranges.

Participants living with HIV all received treatment in the United States. Sequencing relied on immunoSEQ assay v3.0, run at survey level. Measured with immunoSEQ multiplex PCR; TCRdb has only the in-frame clones, and not every one. The sample records fewer than 20,000 clones, more than 65% being singletons. CDR1 is SGHRS, CDR2 YFSETQ, per germline. V lost 4 bases and J lost 5; bases outside the gene matches: 4. This CDR3 has 14 amino acids. A note on this clone: Its antigen is not identified.

The source material was unsorted PBMCs, sampled at the start of antiretroviral therapy. The sequence was collected from a man between 25 and 39 years old with HIV. This chain uses TRBV5-1 with TRBJ2-7; 12 nucleotides line up with TRBD2. CDR3 loop: CASSETSGSHEQYF. CDR3 in DNA: TGCGCCAGCAGCGAGACTAGCGGGAGCCACGAGCAGTACTTC.